This T cell receptor (beta chain) stems from a study of T cell responses to AZD1222 COVID-19 vaccine (TCRdb year 2021). The study in broad terms: A total of approximately 250 trial participants underwent TCR sequencing, of whom about 200 had received two doses of AZD1222 and 26 had received two doses of the MenACWY control vaccine. Enrollment into the trials was organized by age into subgroups of 18-55, 56-69 and 70-plus years, and those subgroups contained about 160, 30 and 59 TCR-sequenced participants, respectively.

General findings and caveats noted by the study authors: Conclusions about previously exposed vaccinees were limited because only a handful of AZD1222 recipients were SARS-CoV-2 seropositive at baseline. Epitopes outside the regions mutated in the B.1.351 and B.1.1.7 variants were reportedly recognized by nearly half of the unique spike-specific TCRs. Most participants were white British and females outnumbered males, and the authors suggested that clonal diversity may have been underestimated. After two AZD1222 doses, spike-specific TCR breadth and depth were significantly higher than at day 0 and than in MenACWY recipients. Vaccine-associated CD4 TCRs spanned the whole spike protein, with dominant responses in regions 160-218 and 743-854. The 56-69-year group was small, and its depth increase did not reach significance, likely because of low power. Because no day 14 peak-response samples were available, the repertoires could be characterized only after the peak T cell response.

The CDR3 regions of human TCRbeta chains were analyzed by immunosequencing. The study's own analysis went as follows. Repertoire TCRs were matched against a reference library of SARS-CoV-2-specific TCRs generated with the MIRA antigen-specificity platform. Breadth meant the fraction of unique TCRs that were SARS-CoV-2-associated, whereas depth meant the fraction of total T cells that were SARS-CoV-2-associated. Using the MIRA data, every spike-specific TCR was mapped to the spike region that the TCR reacted to and assigned to either a CD4 or a CD8 class. Log10-transformed breadth and depth values were compared by one-way ANOVA with Sidak's multiple comparisons tests. This immuneACCESS table, as held by TCRdb, lists in-frame sequences with V and J called but not all clones. Of the missing ones, under half trace to an unresolved V gene in checked studies; the others have no known cause. V, J and clone size are those of that table, while D and trimming were read from the DNA. The sample table shows 90,000 to 150,000 clones, and roughly nine tenths are seen once. The ten largest clones represent about 2.5% of the sample.

The germline V gene supplies CDR1 SGHVS and CDR2 FQNEAQ. V is pared back by 4 bases and J by 2 bases, with 6 bases lying between the germline termini. The CDR3 goes from the cysteine to the phenylalanine over 13 residues. Only the CDR3 part of the read is kept: 39 bases, read in frame from the first base. In the paper's terms, the time point label means: about 28 days (+/-7) after the second vaccine dose. Because spike-specific TCR depth and breadth did not differ between the two schedules, AZD1222 recipients who got a second dose at roughly 4 weeks were pooled with those who got a second dose at roughly 12 weeks. Vaccinee samples came from UK trials COV001 and COV002, including a single-blind randomized controlled phase 2/3 trial of AZD1222 (ChAdOx1 nCoV-19) in healthy adults. Trial participant PBMC samples were collected at day 0 and day 28 after the second dose for TCRbeta chain sequencing. This clone was detected only once. Its specific antigen is unknown. Within one base of it there is no much larger clone, and no base qualities were kept.

This specimen consisted of peripheral blood, obtained 28 days after the second AZD1222 dose. Recombination joined TRBV7-8 with TRBJ1-3, with the D gene not clear enough to name. The sequence derives from an adult who received the AZD1222 COVID-19 vaccine. The base sequence is TGTGCCAGCAGCTGGGGTCCTGGAAACACCATATATTTT. It encodes CASSWGPGNTIYF.